This TCR beta chain was documented in a study of blood T cell repertoires in COVID-19. The wider study: The analysed material was cDNA or gDNA that came from T cells, B-cell-depleted T cells, or PBMCs.

CDR1 is PRHDT, CDR2 FYEKMQ, per germline (reference sequence). The CDR3 has 20 residues. V shed 0 bases, J shed 0 bases, and the junction held 10 bases outside the gene matches. As processed by the authors: From reference gene primer amplification, estimates of nucleated cell counts were derived. Generated by immunoSEQ multiplex PCR, the TCRdb table keeps only in-frame clones and is missing some. From that table come the V and J calls and clone size; the DNA was used to work out D and trimming. The table lists around 230,000 clones, roughly 85% of them singletons. The TCR was taken from a man aged 45-60 years with COVID-19, enrolled during active disease. Specimen: peripheral blood. This chain uses TRBV13 with TRBJ2-7, with TRBD2 matching over 14 bases. The CDR3 sequence: CASSLGDPRLAGGNSYEQYF. CDR3 DNA: TGTGCCAGCAGCTTAGGGGATCCAAGACTAGCGGGGGGGAACTCCTACGAGCAGTACTTC.